This T cell receptor beta chain was sequenced during a study of blood T cells in healthy people across ages. This CDR3 contains 13 residues. From germline, CDR1 is SGHTA and CDR2 FQGNSA. Then a second PCR, running roughly 7 to 11 cycles, was carried out with a sample-barcoded 5' primer and a J-beta primer mix. TCRdb used MiXCR to reprocess the 5' RACE reads, holding one entry per CDR3 protein. In the table there are some 790,000 distinct CDR3 sequences, under 35% of which are singletons. Points on this clonotype: What it binds is not known.

General study results and limits: Roughly linear declines in TCR beta diversity per million T cells occurred with age.

This chain connects TRBV7-2 to TRBJ2-7; TRBD2 might be the D (6 bases). The J call may be mistaken, given a closer DNA end match to TRBJ2-5. Sequencing used blood. The sequence derives from a woman over 75 in good health. CDR3 sequence reads: CASSGGMRETQYF. CDR3 DNA sequence: TGTGCCAGCAGCGGGGGGATGAGAGAGACCCAGTACTTC.